This T cell receptor (beta chain) comes out of a study of Ad26.COV2.S vaccination and SARS-CoV-2 variants. Study background: Into the muscle, Ad26.COV2.S was dosed once or twice, 56 days apart.

Produced via immunoSEQ multiplex PCR; TCRdb's table is partial and in-frame only. The sample contains 500,000 or so clones, roughly 87% of which appear only once. The treatment denotes: about 20 received Ad26.COV2.S at low or high dose, single or two shots; five or six received placebo; per-sample allocation not given. Specimen acquisition occurred on day 63 following the initial vaccine or placebo injection. A Boston donor was an adult aged 18-55 years. The vaccine antigen was prefusion-stabilized Wuhan SARS-CoV-2 spike. On this clone itself: Its specificity is not known.

Study-level results: Possible underestimation of total T cell responses by the TCR breadth and depth analyses was noted.

V was trimmed by 5 bases and J by 4 bases, leaving 11 bases between them. This CDR3 is built from 14 residues. The germline V gene has CDR1 MNHEY and CDR2 SVGAGI. The clonotype was recovered from a person aged 18-60 years who received the Ad26.COV2.S COVID-19 vaccine or a placebo. The chain employs TRBV6-5 and TRBJ1-4; TRBD1 might be the D (5 bases). Specimen: peripheral blood, collected in a trial of Ad26.COV2.S vaccine versus placebo. As DNA, the CDR3 is TGTGCCAGCAGTACCGGGACGGGTAATGAAAAACTGTTTTTT. It is translated as CASSTGTGNEKLFF.